This record concerns one TCR beta chain sequence. This sample stems from a study of identical twins. TCRdb itself ran the 5' RACE reads through MiXCR, one entry per CDR3 protein. The sample has about 530,000 distinct CDR3 sequences; 20% to 25% are singletons. Deletions cut 0 bases from V and 0 bases from J, with 11 bases between. The germline V gene encodes CDR1 SGHRS and CDR2 YFSETQ. This CDR3 is 16 amino acids long. This sample was also put to use in a study of yellow fever vaccine responses in identical twins.

This TCR was sampled from a woman aged 18-29 years in good health. The chain uses TRBV5-1 and TRBJ2-3; D ambiguous. Source material: CD4+ T cells sorted from blood. The CDR3 DNA sequence: TGCGCCAGCAGCTTGGCCCTGGTTGGTAGCACAGATACGCAGTATTTT. Its translation: CASSLALVGSTDTQYF. The whole variable domain, filled in from reference TRBV5-1 and TRBJ2-3, reads KAGVTQTPRYLIKTRGQQVTLSCSPISGHRSVSWYQQTPGQGLQFLFEYFSETQRNKGNFPGRFSGRQFSNSRSEMNVSTLELGDSALYLCASSLALVGSTDTQYFGPGTRLTVL.